This TCR beta chain was profiled in a study of T cell responses to AZD1222 COVID-19 vaccine. The table came from immunoSEQ multiplex PCR; TCRdb's copy has only in-frame clones and leaves some out. The sample has approximately 190,000 clones; roughly 88% are singletons. Worth noting for this clone: The antigen remains undetermined.

The CDR3 has 12 residues. Germline V gene lookup returns CDR1 SNHLY and CDR2 FYNNEI. V dropped 11 bases and J dropped 3 bases, with 13 bases sitting between them. General observations from the study: Donors in the cohort were predominantly white British and more often female, and clonal diversity was possibly underestimated. The study identified only a handful of AZD1222 recipients as seropositive at baseline.

The chain links TRBV2 to TRBJ1-2; TRBD1 is a possible D gene (6 bases). The specimen comprised peripheral blood, sampled on day 0 of AZD1222 vaccination. This sequence originates from an adult in good health. In DNA, the CDR3 is TGTGCCGCCACAGGGTTAGACTATGGCTACACCTTC. Amino acids: CAATGLDYGYTF.